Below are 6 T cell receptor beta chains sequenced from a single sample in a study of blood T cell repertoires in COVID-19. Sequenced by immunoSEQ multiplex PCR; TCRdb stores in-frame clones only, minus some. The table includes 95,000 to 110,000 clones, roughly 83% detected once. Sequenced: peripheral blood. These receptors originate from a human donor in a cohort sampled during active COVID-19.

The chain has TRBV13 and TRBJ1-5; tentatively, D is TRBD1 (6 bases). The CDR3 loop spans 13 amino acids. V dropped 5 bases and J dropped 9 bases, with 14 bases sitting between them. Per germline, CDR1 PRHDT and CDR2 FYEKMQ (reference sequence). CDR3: CASSRTVVGPQHF. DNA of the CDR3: TGTGCCAGCAGCCGGACAGTCGTTGGGCCCCAGCATTTT.

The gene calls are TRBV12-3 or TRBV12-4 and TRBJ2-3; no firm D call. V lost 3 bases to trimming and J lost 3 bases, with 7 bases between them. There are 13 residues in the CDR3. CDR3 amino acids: CASSLVGTDTQYF. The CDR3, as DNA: TGTGCCAGCAGTTTGGTCGGGACAGATACGCAGTATTTT.

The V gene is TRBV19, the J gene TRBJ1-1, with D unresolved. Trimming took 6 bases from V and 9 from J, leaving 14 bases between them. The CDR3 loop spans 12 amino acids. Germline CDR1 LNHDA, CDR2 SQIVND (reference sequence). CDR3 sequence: CASSLAGGKAFF. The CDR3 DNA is TGTGCCAGTAGCCTCGCGGGAGGCAAAGCTTTCTTT.

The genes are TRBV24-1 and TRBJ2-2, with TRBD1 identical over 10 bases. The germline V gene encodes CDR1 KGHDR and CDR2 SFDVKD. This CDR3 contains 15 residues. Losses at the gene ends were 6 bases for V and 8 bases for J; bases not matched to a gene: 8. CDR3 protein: CATSRQGALTGELFF. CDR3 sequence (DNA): TGTGCCACCAGTCGACAGGGGGCGTTAACAGGGGAGCTGTTTTTT.

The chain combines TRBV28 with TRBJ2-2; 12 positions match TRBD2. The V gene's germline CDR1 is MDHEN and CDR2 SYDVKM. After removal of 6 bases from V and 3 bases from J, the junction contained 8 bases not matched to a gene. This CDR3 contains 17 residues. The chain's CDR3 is CASSPGLAGYDTGELFF. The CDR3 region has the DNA TGTGCCAGCAGCCCTGGACTAGCGGGATATGACACCGGGGAGCTGTTTTTT. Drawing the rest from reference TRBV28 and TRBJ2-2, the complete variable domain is DVKVTQSSRYLVKRTGEKVFLECVQDMDHENMFWYRQDPGLGLRLIYFSYDVKMKEKGDIPEGYSVSREKKERFSLILESASTNQTSMYLCASSPGLAGYDTGELFFGEGSRLTVL.

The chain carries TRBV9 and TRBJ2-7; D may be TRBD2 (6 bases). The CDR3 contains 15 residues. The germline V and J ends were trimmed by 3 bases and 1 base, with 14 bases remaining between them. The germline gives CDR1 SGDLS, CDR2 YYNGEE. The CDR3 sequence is CASSARDSSSYEQYF. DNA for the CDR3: TGTGCCAGCAGCGCCAGGGACTCCTCTTCCTACGAGCAGTACTTC.